The sequence of this T cell receptor (beta chain) was determined in a study of cytomegalovirus exposure and HLA in healthy donors. Study as a whole: Unique TCRs numbering roughly 85 million, obtained from HLA-typed donors, made up an early data release.

Broader study findings: For most TCR beta V segments, an earlier analysis put the productive rate at about 90% or about 30% of the time. The later analysis indicated that the majority of CMV-associated TCR beta chains appeared HLA-restricted. There were some public TCRs occurring in many donors, but most TCR sequences were rare.

The CDR3 runs 17 residues. Germline V gene sequence: CDR1 SGHAT, CDR2 FQNNGV. Trimming took 5 bases from V and 1 from J; bases not matched to a gene: 11. The primer mix had 60 Vbeta and 13 Jbeta primers. Only in-frame clones appear in the TCRdb table, and some are missing; sequencing was by immunoSEQ multiplex PCR. The table shows tens of thousands of clones, with less than 80% occurring only once. This clone occurred once. Its target is not known. V and J are TRBV11-2 and TRBJ2-1, with 7 bases matching TRBD1. Input material: PBMCs. The TCR comes from a woman aged 40 to 55 in good health and CMV-seropositive. The CDR3 nucleotides are TGTGCCAGCAGCGTCAATGCCGGGACAGCTTCCTACAATGAGCAGTTCTTC. It encodes CASSVNAGTASYNEQFF. Drawing the rest from reference TRBV11-2 and TRBJ2-1, the complete variable domain is EAGVAQSPRYKIIEKRQSVAFWCNPISGHATLYWYQQILGQGPKLLIQFQNNGVVDDSQLPKDRFSAERLKGVDSTLKIQPAKLEDSAVYLCASSVNAGTASYNEQFFGPGTRLTVL.